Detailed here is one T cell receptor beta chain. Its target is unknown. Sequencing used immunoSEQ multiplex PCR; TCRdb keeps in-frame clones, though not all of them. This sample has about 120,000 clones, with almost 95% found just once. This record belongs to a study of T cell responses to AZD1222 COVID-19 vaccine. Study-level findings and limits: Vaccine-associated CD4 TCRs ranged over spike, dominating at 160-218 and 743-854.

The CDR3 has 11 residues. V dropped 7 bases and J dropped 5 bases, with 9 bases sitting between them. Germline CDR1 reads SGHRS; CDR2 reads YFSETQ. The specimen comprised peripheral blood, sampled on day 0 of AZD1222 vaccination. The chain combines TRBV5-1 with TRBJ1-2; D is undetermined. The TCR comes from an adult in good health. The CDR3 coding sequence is TGCGCCAGCTCGCCTGGGTATGGCTACACCTTC. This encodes CASSPGYGYTF. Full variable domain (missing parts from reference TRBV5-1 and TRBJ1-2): KAGVTQTPRYLIKTRGQQVTLSCSPISGHRSVSWYQQTPGQGLQFLFEYFSETQRNKGNFPGRFSGRQFSNSRSEMNVSTLELGDSALYLCASSPGYGYTFGSGTRLTVV.